The 23 T cell receptor beta chains given below trace back to one sample, sequenced in a study of CD8 T cells in ankylosing spondylitis. TCRdb re-called the 5' RACE reads with MiXCR, one entry per CDR3 protein. The repertoire includes about 700,000 distinct CDR3 sequences, around a fifth of them detected once, and approximately 18% sits in the top ten. What these receptors recognize is not known. General study findings and limits: It appeared that ankylosing spondylitis blood was characterized by a TCR beta motif of 8 or 9 highly homologous variants.

The sample taken for sequencing was blood, either unsorted or a sorted T cell fraction (not recorded which). These receptors came from a male donor with ankylosing spondylitis.

CDR3 coding DNA: TGCAGTGCTATCGGACAGTCGCCTGTGGCCCAGCATTTT. Encoded protein: CSAIGQSPVAQHF. This chain links TRBV20-1 with TRBJ1-5; D perhaps matches TRBD1 (6 bases). The V gene's germline CDR1 is DFQATT and CDR2 SNEGSKA (reference sequence). The CDR3 extends over 13 amino acids. The germline V and J ends were trimmed by 4 bases and 11 bases, with 18 bases remaining between them.

This chain connects TRBV20-1 to TRBJ2-1; 11 nucleotides match TRBD2. Germline CDR1 is DFQATT and CDR2 is SNEGSKA (reference sequence). V lost 2 bases, J lost 9 bases, and 6 bases stayed unmatched. The CDR3 runs 14 residues. CDR3 in DNA: TGCAGTGCTAGACTAGCGGGGGGATCCGGTGAGCAGTTCTTC. It translates to CSARLAGGSGEQFF.

The V call is TRBV3-1, the J call TRBJ2-1; 11 bases are shared with TRBD2. CDR1 and CDR2 (germline): LGHDT, YNNKEL (reference sequence). The junction had 5 bases not matched to a gene; V was cut back by 2 bases and J by 5 bases. The CDR3 is 16 amino acids. The CDR3 DNA reads as TGTGCCAGCAGCCAATTAGGGACTAGCGGAAACAATGAGCAGTTCTTC. Translated: CASSQLGTSGNNEQFF.

This clonotype was observed a few times. This chain joins TRBV4-3 and TRBJ2-3; 8 bases fit TRBD2. This CDR3 spans 18 amino acids. Germline loops: CDR1 LGHNA, CDR2 YSLEER. V was clipped by 0 bases and J by 2 bases; unmatched bases: 10. CDR3 loop: CASSQEGAGTRPTDTQYF. The CDR3 bases are TGCGCCAGCAGCCAAGAAGGCGCGGGGACTAGGCCCACAGATACGCAGTATTTT.

The chain uses TRBV2 and TRBJ2-3; TRBD1 agrees at 10 bases. CDR1 and CDR2 from the germline V gene are SNHLY and FYNNEI. The V segment lost 5 bases and the J segment 2 bases; nucleotides outside the gene matches: 4. The CDR3 is made up of 15 amino acids. The CDR3 spells CASSQDRGPTDTQYF. CDR3 coding DNA: TGTGCCAGCAGTCAAGACAGGGGGCCCACAGATACGCAGTATTTT.

For the CDR3, the DNA is TGCGCCAGCAGCTTGGACCGAGGACAGAGTAACACTGAAGCTTTCTTT. Its protein product is CASSLDRGQSNTEAFF. The chain couples TRBV5-1 to TRBJ1-1, with D possibly matching TRBD1 (6 bases). V lost 0 bases, J lost 2 bases, and 14 bases lay in between. This CDR3 contains 16 residues. Germline V lookup: CDR1 SGHRS, CDR2 YFSETQ.

The chain recombines TRBV4-3 with TRBJ2-7; tentative D call: TRBD1 (6 bases). Germline V CDR1 and CDR2: LGHNA, YSLEER. This CDR3 contains 15 residues. The V end lost 2 bases, the J end lost 3 bases, and 14 bases lay between the germline ends. The CDR3 reads CASSQFAGDNYEQYF. In nucleotides, the CDR3 is TGCGCCAGCAGCCAATTCGCAGGGGACAACTACGAGCAGTACTTC.

V usage is TRBV7-9 and J usage is TRBJ2-3; 8 bases line up with TRBD2. CDR3 length: 15 residues. Trimming removed 3 bases from V and 4 bases from J; junction bases left unmatched: 6. Germline V gene sequence: CDR1 SEHNR, CDR2 FQNEAQ (reference sequence). CDR3: CASSFNSGTSDTQYF. Written as DNA, the CDR3 is TGTGCCAGCAGCTTCAATAGCGGGACCTCAGATACGCAGTATTTT.

This clonotype was detected a few times. The CDR3 sequence is CASSLLTEAYNEQFF. CDR3 nucleotide sequence: TGCGCCAGCAGCTTGCTTACAGAAGCCTACAATGAGCAGTTCTTC. The chain is built from TRBV5-1 and TRBJ2-1, with D hard to call. CDR3 length: 15 amino acids. Germline V gene lookup returns CDR1 SGHRS and CDR2 YFSETQ. The germline V and J ends were trimmed by 1 base and 2 bases, with 10 bases remaining between them.

The chain recombines TRBV20-1 with TRBJ2-7; tentatively, D is TRBD1 (6 bases). The CDR3 loop spans 14 amino acids. CDR1 is DFQATT and CDR2 is SNEGSKA in the germline V gene (reference sequence). V gave up 6 bases and J gave up 1 base, with 16 bases separating them. For the CDR3, the DNA is TGCAGTGCCCTCTACAGGGTTAAGTCCTACGAGCAGTACTTC. Translating gives CSALYRVKSYEQYF.

This sequence joins TRBV28 and TRBJ1-1; D call uncertain. V lost 1 base, J lost 0 bases, and 9 bases lay in between. CDR1 is MDHEN, CDR2 SYDVKM, per germline. This CDR3 has 15 residues. In DNA, the CDR3 is TGTGCCAGCAGTTTATTACGGGTGGTGAACACTGAAGCTTTCTTT. Its protein is CASSLLRVVNTEAFF. Drawing the rest from reference TRBV28 and TRBJ1-1, the complete variable domain is DVKVTQSSRYLVKRTGEKVFLECVQDMDHENMFWYRQDPGLGLRLIYFSYDVKMKEKGDIPEGYSVSREKKERFSLILESASTNQTSMYLCASSLLRVVNTEAFFGQGTRLTVV.

This clonotype was observed a few times. The J gene is TRBJ2-2, the V gene TRBV6-1, with 9 bases that match TRBD1. J gave up 7 bases and V 1 base, and 4 bases lay outside the gene matches. Germline-derived CDR1 and CDR2 are MNHNS and SASEGT. This CDR3 has 15 amino acids. CDR3 region: CASSEETGGIGELFF. The CDR3 DNA follows: TGTGCCAGCAGTGAAGAGACAGGGGGAATCGGGGAGCTGTTTTTT.

The chain employs TRBV5-1 and TRBJ1-1; D is undetermined. From germline, CDR1 is SGHRS and CDR2 YFSETQ. The CDR3 extends over 15 amino acids. Trimming left V 4 bases short and J 0 bases short, with 13 bases between. CDR3 protein: CASSPNGLMNTEAFF. CDR3 DNA: TGCGCCAGCAGCCCGAACGGCCTGATGAACACTGAAGCTTTCTTT.

The CDR3 DNA reads TGTGCCAGCAGTTACGAGGGGACTAGCGGGAAAGCGAGTGAGCAGTACTTC. This codes for CASSYEGTSGKASEQYF. The chain recombines TRBV6-2 or TRBV6-3 with TRBJ2-7, with 13 positions matching TRBD2. The germline CDR1 and CDR2 sequences are MNHEY and SVGEGT. The length of the CDR3 is 17 residues. Unmatched junction bases numbered 11, after V lost 2 bases and J lost 7 bases.

The V call is TRBV24-1, the J call TRBJ1-1, with a tentative D call TRBD1 (6 bases). CDR1 is KGHDR and CDR2 is SFDVKD in the germline V gene. With 8 bases removed from V and 4 bases from J, the gap between germline ends came to 13 bases. This CDR3 has 13 residues. The CDR3 region is CATIPQGSTEAFF. CDR3 DNA sequence: TGTGCCACCATACCCCAGGGGTCCACTGAAGCTTTCTTT.

The chain couples TRBV29-1 to TRBJ1-2, with D possibly being TRBD1 (6 bases). Germline V gives CDR1 SQVTM, CDR2 ANQGSEA. V shed 6 bases and J shed 7 bases, with 15 bases lying between them. The length of the CDR3 is 12 residues. The CDR3, as DNA: TGCAGCGTATGGGAACAGGGAGCTGGCTACACCTTC. This codes for CSVWEQGAGYTF.

The V gene is TRBV5-1, the J gene TRBJ2-7, with D possibly being TRBD2 (5 bases). Trimming took off 4 bases at V and 2 bases at J, with 13 bases between the two ends. The CDR3 spans 14 residues. CDR1 is SGHRS, CDR2 YFSETQ, per germline. CDR3 DNA: TGCGCCAGCAGCCCGGACTCCGGAACCTACGAGCAGTACTTC. This sequence encodes CASSPDSGTYEQYF.

This clonotype was detected many times. V and J are TRBV9 and TRBJ2-7; the D gene is possibly TRBD2 (5 bases). The CDR3 covers 13 residues. Germline CDR1 and CDR2: SGDLS and YYNGEE. Trimming shortened V by 0 bases and J by 6 bases, and 10 bases separated the two germline ends. Here the CDR3 DNA reads TGTGCCAGCAGCGTAGTCGGGGATAGCGAGCAGTACTTC. Amino acid sequence: CASSVVGDSEQYF. The whole variable domain, remainder taken from reference TRBV9 and TRBJ2-7, is DSGVTQTPKHLITATGQRVTLRCSPRSGDLSVYWYQQSLDQGLQFLIQYYNGEERAKGNILERFSAQQFPDLHSELNLSSLELGDSALYFCASSVVGDSEQYFGPGTRLTVT.

The rearrangement links TRBV13 to TRBJ2-7; 11 bases match TRBD1. This CDR3 spans 16 amino acids. In germline, CDR1 is PRHDT, CDR2 FYEKMQ (reference sequence). With 5 bases clipped from V and 4 bases from J, the junction kept 10 bases outside the gene matches. Here the CDR3 DNA reads TGTGCCAGCAGCCCCGCCGGGACAGGGGGTATGTACGAGCAGTACTTC. Its translation: CASSPAGTGGMYEQYF.

This chain joins TRBV7-9 and TRBJ2-3; possible D gene TRBD2, 5 bases. Germline loops: CDR1 SEHNR, CDR2 FQNEAQ (reference sequence). This CDR3 is built from 17 residues. V shed 5 bases and J shed 2 bases, with 20 bases lying between them. The CDR3, as DNA: TGTGCCAGCAGCGCGCCTCGGACTGACGATAACACAGATACGCAGTATTTT. Protein: CASSAPRTDDNTDTQYF.

V gene TRBV20-1 combines with J gene TRBJ2-7, with TRBD2 as a possible D gene (6 bases). Trimming removed 0 bases from V and 3 bases from J, with 15 bases in between. Germline V gene data show CDR1 as DFQATT and CDR2 as SNEGSKA (reference sequence). This CDR3 has 15 residues. CDR3 DNA: TGCAGTGCTAGAGATTCGGGGGTGAATTTCTACGAGCAGTACTTC. This sequence encodes CSARDSGVNFYEQYF.

The gene calls are TRBV3-1 and TRBJ2-7; 7 nucleotides line up with TRBD2. CDR3 size: 15 residues. V was clipped by 2 bases and J by 6 bases; unmatched bases: 10. The germline V gene has CDR1 LGHDT and CDR2 YNNKEL (reference sequence). This CDR3 is CASSQLHAGAGEQYF. CDR3 bases: TGTGCCAGCAGCCAATTGCACGCGGGAGCGGGCGAGCAGTACTTC.

This clonotype turned up a few times. V usage is TRBV6-5 and J usage is TRBJ2-5; D tentatively fits TRBD1 or TRBD2 (6 bases each). This CDR3 has 15 amino acids. The V gene lost 0 bases and the J gene lost 3 bases, with 11 bases spanning the gap. CDR1 is MNHEY and CDR2 is SVGAGI in the germline V gene. CDR3 sequence reads: CASSYSWGAKETQYF. CDR3 DNA sequence: TGTGCCAGCAGTTACTCGTGGGGGGCGAAAGAGACCCAGTACTTC.